This T cell receptor (beta chain) was recorded in a study of shared clonotypes between healthy human individuals. Method: immunoSEQ multiplex PCR; TCRdb's copy keeps in-frame clones and lacks some. The sample gives some 1 million clones, roughly 80% of which show up once; about 1.5% is in the top ten. Trimming cost V 4 bases and J 2 bases, with 14 bases left between them. The CDR3 runs 15 residues. The germline CDR1 and CDR2 sequences are SGHTA and FQGNSA. The TCR comes from a man aged 18-30 years in good health. The sequenced material came from memory CD4+ T cells sorted from blood. This sample's subset: CD45RA-negative fraction. This chain connects TRBV7-2 to TRBJ2-5; tentatively, D is TRBD1 (6 bases). Here the CDR3 DNA reads TGTGCCAGCAGCTCCCTCGGGACACTTCAAGAGACCCAGTACTTC. As protein: CASSSLGTLQETQYF.